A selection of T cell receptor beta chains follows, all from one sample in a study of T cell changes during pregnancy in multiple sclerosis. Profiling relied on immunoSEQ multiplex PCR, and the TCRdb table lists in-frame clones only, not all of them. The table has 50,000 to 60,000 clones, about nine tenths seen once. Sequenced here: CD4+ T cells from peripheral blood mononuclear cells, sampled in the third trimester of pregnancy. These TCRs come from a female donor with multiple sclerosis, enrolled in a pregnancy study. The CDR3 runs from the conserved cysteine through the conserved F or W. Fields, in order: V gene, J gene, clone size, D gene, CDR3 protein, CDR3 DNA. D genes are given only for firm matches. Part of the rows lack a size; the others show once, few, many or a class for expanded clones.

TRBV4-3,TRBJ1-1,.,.,CASSQEAGGVTEAFF,TGCGCCAGCAGCCAAGAGGCAGGAGGGGTCACTGAAGCTTTCTTT
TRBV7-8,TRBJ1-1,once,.,CASSFWGPDTEAFF,TGTGCCAGCAGCTTCTGGGGGCCGGACACTGAAGCTTTCTTT
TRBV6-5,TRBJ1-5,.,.,CASNSGRDQPQHF,TGTGCCAGCAATTCAGGGAGGGATCAGCCCCAGCATTTT
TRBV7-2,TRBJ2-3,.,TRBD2,CASSQGLAGNTDTQYF,TGTGCCAGCAGCCAAGGACTAGCGGGGAACACAGATACGCAGTATTTT
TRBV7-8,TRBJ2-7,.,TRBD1,CASSSDRGLGSSYEQYF,TGTGCCAGCAGCTCGGACAGGGGGCTAGGAAGCTCCTACGAGCAGTACTTC
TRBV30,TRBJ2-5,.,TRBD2,CAWRLAGGAQYF,TGTGCCTGGCGACTTGCCGGGGGGGCCCAGTACTTC
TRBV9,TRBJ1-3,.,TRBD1,CASRRSTGHSGNTIYF,TGTGCCAGCAGACGGTCGACAGGGCACTCTGGAAACACCATATATTTT
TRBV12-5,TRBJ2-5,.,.,CASGLSSGIQETQYF,TGTGCTAGTGGTTTATCTTCGGGAATACAAGAGACCCAGTACTTC
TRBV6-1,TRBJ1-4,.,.,CASSEAGHTTGEKLFF,TGTGCCAGCAGTGAAGCGGGACATACGACGGGTGAAAAACTGTTTTTT
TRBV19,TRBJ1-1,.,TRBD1,CATSQTGGTFWNTEAFF,TGTGCCACCTCACAGACAGGGGGAACATTTTGGAACACTGAAGCTTTCTTT
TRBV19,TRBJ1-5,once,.,CASSSLGAGAQGNQPQHF,TGTGCCAGTAGTTCCCTAGGGGCGGGGGCGCAGGGCAATCAGCCCCAGCATTTT
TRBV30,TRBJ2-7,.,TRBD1,CAWTFGTAYYEQYF,TGTGCCTGGACTTTCGGGACAGCCTACTACGAGCAGTACTTC
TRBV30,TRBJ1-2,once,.,CAWSRWGRANYGYTF,TGTGCCTGGAGTAGGTGGGGGCGAGCTAACTATGGCTACACCTTC
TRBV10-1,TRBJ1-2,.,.,CASSDPGGYGYTF,TGCGCCAGCAGTGATCCCGGGGGCTATGGCTACACCTTC
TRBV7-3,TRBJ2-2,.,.,CASSLGQNTGELFF,TGTGCCAGCAGCTTGGGACAGAACACCGGGGAGCTGTTTTTT
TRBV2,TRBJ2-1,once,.,CASSEGEAISYNEQFF,TGTGCCAGCAGTGAAGGGGAGGCCATCTCCTACAATGAGCAGTTCTTC
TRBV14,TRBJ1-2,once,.,CASSLYQGYTF,TGTGCCAGCAGCCTATACCAGGGCTACACCTTC
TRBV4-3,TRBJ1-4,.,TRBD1,CASSQGIPGQGLTWGNEKLFF,TGCGCCAGCAGCCAAGGGATCCCGGGACAGGGGCTGACGTGGGGTAATGAAAAACTGTTTTTT
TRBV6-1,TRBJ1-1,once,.,CATWRAVNTEAFF,TGTGCCACCTGGAGGGCGGTGAACACTGAAGCTTTCTTT
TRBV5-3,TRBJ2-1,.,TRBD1,CARSSTGASYNEQFF,TGTGCCAGAAGCTCGACAGGGGCCTCCTACAATGAGCAGTTCTTC
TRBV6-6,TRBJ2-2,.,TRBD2,CASTARAGKNTGELFF,TGTGCCAGCACCGCCCGAGCGGGGAAGAACACCGGGGAGCTGTTTTTT
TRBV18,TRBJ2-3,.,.,CASSPGVAADTQYF,TGTGCCAGCTCACCAGGGGTAGCGGCGGATACGCAGTATTTT
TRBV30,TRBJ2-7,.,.,CAWSRRQTSSYEQYF,TGTGCCTGGAGTCGACGACAGACGAGCTCCTACGAGCAGTACTTC
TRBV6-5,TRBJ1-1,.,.,CASNQQQANTEAFF,TGTGCCAGCAACCAACAACAGGCAAACACTGAAGCTTTCTTT
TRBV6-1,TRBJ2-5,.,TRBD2,CASSEDVAGKETQYF,TGTGCCAGCAGTGAAGACGTAGCGGGAAAAGAGACCCAGTACTTC
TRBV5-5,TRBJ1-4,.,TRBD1,CASSVGTGVKGEKLFF,TGTGCCAGCAGCGTAGGGACAGGGGTGAAAGGTGAAAAACTGTTTTTT
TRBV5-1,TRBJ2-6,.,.,CASSSTDSGANVLTF,TGCGCCAGCAGCTCGACAGACTCTGGGGCCAACGTCCTGACTTTC
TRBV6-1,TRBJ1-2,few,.,CASRKQTNYGYTF,TGTGCCAGCAGGAAACAGACTAACTATGGCTACACCTTC
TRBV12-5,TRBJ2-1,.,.,CASGLVQNNRVSYNEQFF,TGTGCTAGTGGTTTGGTACAGAATAACAGGGTCTCCTACAATGAGCAGTTCTTC
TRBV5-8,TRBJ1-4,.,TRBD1,CASSRGQGAANEKLFF,TGTGCCAGCAGCCGAGGACAGGGGGCTGCTAATGAAAAACTGTTTTTT
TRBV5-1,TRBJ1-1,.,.,CASSLLAQGNTEAFF,TGCGCCAGCAGCTTGTTGGCACAGGGAAACACTGAAGCTTTCTTT
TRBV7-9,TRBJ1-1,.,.,CASSLEQDTEAFF,TGTGCCAGCAGCTTAGAACAAGACACTGAAGCTTTCTTT
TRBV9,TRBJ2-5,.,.,CASSSGQKETQYF,TGTGCCAGCAGTTCCGGACAGAAAGAGACCCAGTACTTC
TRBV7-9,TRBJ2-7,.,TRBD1,CASSLPGQGMGQYF,TGTGCCAGCAGCTTACCCGGACAGGGAATGGGGCAGTACTTC
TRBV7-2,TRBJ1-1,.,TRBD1,CASRRSRDRGLNTEAFF,TGTGCCAGCAGACGATCCCGGGACAGGGGTCTAAACACTGAAGCTTTCTTT
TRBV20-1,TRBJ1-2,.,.,CSARTEDGYTF,TGCAGTGCTAGGACAGAGGATGGCTACACCTTC
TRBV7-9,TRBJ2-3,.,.,CASSSRGWATDTQYF,TGTGCCAGCAGCTCCAGGGGATGGGCCACAGATACGCAGTATTTT
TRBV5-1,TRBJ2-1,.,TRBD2,CASSLASGMSYNEQFF,TGCGCCAGCAGCTTGGCTAGCGGGATGTCCTACAATGAGCAGTTCTTC
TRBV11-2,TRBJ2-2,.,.,CASSLSQGGAGELFF,TGTGCCAGCAGCTTAAGTCAGGGAGGTGCCGGGGAGCTGTTTTTT
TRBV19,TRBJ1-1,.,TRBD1,CASSPLQGDGSEAFF,TGTGCCAGTAGTCCGCTACAGGGGGATGGGTCTGAAGCTTTCTTT
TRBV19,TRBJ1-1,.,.,CASSPRRGAPRNTEAFF,TGTGCCAGTAGCCCCCGTCGGGGGGCGCCGAGGAACACTGAAGCTTTCTTT
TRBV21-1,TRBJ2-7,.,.,CASSKAPDRPTTYEQYF,TGTGCCAGCAGCAAAGCGCCGGACAGACCGACTACCTACGAGCAGTACTTC